Below, 14 T cell receptor beta chains from the same sample are listed, as sequenced in a study of memory CD8 T cells in hepatitis C reinfection. Repertoires were generated with immunoSEQ multiplex PCR, while TCRdb's copy carries only in-frame clones and drops some. The sample shows just over 45,000 clones, roughly nine tenths of them seen only once. Time point denoted: late/post reinfection, 12 to 24 weeks after detection. Sorted cells were sequenced directly ex vivo without any in vitro expansion. Specimen: naive CD8+ T cells sorted from blood. The receptors derive from a young man with hepatitis C virus infection.

Note on this clone: In the same sample, other DNA sequences code for this CDR3. The rearrangement links TRBV18 to TRBJ2-1; 7 positions match TRBD2. The germline V gene encodes CDR1 KGHSH and CDR2 LQKENI. The junction had 12 bases not matched to a gene; V was cut back by 4 bases and J by 0 bases. This CDR3 has 18 amino acids. CDR3 sequence: CASSQSGLADFSYNEQFF. The CDR3, as DNA: TGTGCCAGCTCACAATCGGGGCTAGCGGATTTCTCCTACAATGAGCAGTTCTTC.

The chain carries TRBV5-4 and TRBJ1-2; TRBD1 matches 7 bases. The V gene end was trimmed by 2 bases and the J gene end by 4 bases; junction bases not matched to a gene: 5. This CDR3 contains 14 residues. CDR1 and CDR2 (germline): SGHNT, YYREEE (reference sequence). This chain's CDR3 is CASSFKGGSYGYTF. The CDR3 coding sequence is TGTGCCAGCAGCTTTAAAGGGGGCAGCTATGGCTACACCTTC.

The V and J genes are TRBV5-4 and TRBJ2-3; 8 bases agree with TRBD1. V lost 7 bases, J lost 4 bases, and 11 bases stayed unmatched. CDR1 and CDR2 from the germline V gene are SGHNT and YYREEE (reference sequence). CDR3 length equals 15 residues. The CDR3 DNA is TGTGCCAGCCGCGTCAGGACAGGGTGGTCAGATACGCAGTATTTT. Encoded protein: CASRVRTGWSDTQYF.

This CDR3 is CASSLYTSGSVEQYF. CDR3 nucleotide sequence: TGCGCCAGCAGCTTATACACTAGCGGGAGTGTAGAGCAGTACTTC. This chain connects TRBV5-1 to TRBJ2-7, with TRBD2 matching 11 bases. Germline loops: CDR1 SGHRS, CDR2 YFSETQ. J was trimmed by 7 bases and V by 2 bases; bases with no gene match: 8. This CDR3 has 15 amino acids. Combining the CDR3 with reference TRBV5-1 and TRBJ2-7 gives the whole variable domain KAGVTQTPRYLIKTRGQQVTLSCSPISGHRSVSWYQQTPGQGLQFLFEYFSETQRNKGNFPGRFSGRQFSNSRSEMNVSTLELGDSALYLCASSLYTSGSVEQYFGPGTRLTVT.

The rearrangement uses TRBV29-1 and TRBJ1-2, with no clear D. Germline V CDR1 and CDR2: SQVTM, ANQGSEA. V lost 0 bases and J 4 bases, leaving 12 bases between the germline ends. This CDR3 is 14 amino acids long. The CDR3 reads CSVEEGGSSYGYTF. CDR3 sequence (DNA): TGCAGCGTTGAAGAGGGCGGGTCCTCCTATGGCTACACCTTC. The full variable domain, its missing parts supplied by reference TRBV29-1 and TRBJ1-2, is SAVISQKPSRDICQRGTSLTIQCQVDSQVTMMFWYRQQPGQSLTLIATANQGSEATYESGFVIDKFPISRPNLTFSTLTVSNMSPEDSSIYLCSVEEGGSSYGYTFGSGTRLTVV.

V and J are TRBV19 and TRBJ2-4; D is perhaps TRBD2 (6 bases). Trimming removed 0 bases at V and 13 bases at J, with 13 bases between. The germline CDR1 and CDR2 sequences are LNHDA and SQIVND (reference sequence). The CDR3 is 13 residues long. The CDR3 DNA follows: TGTGCCAGTAGTATAGAGGATTGGAGGGAGCAGTACTTC. Encoded protein: CASSIEDWREQYF.

The chain employs TRBV4-3 and TRBJ1-2, with 7 positions matching TRBD1. V lost 5 bases and J lost 1; bases outside the gene matches: 4. Germline CDR1 is LGHNA and CDR2 is YSLEER. CDR3 size: 14 residues. The CDR3 coding sequence is TGCGCCAGCAGCTTGCAGGGGGTTAACTATGGCTACACCTTC. Translated: CASSLQGVNYGYTF.

The CDR3 region has the DNA TGTGCCAGTAGTCACGGGTCCATGAACACTGAAGCTTTCTTT. Its protein product is CASSHGSMNTEAFF. The chain recombines TRBV19 with TRBJ1-1; D ambiguous. The CDR3 has 14 residues. Trimming shortened V by 5 bases and J by 0 bases, and 10 bases separated the two germline ends. CDR1 LNHDA and CDR2 SQIVND come from the germline V gene (reference sequence).

This chain connects TRBV6-5 to TRBJ1-5, with D uncertain. V gave up 5 bases and J gave up 2 bases, with 7 bases separating them. The CDR3 runs 13 residues. Per germline, CDR1 MNHEY and CDR2 SVGAGI. This CDR3 reads CASSRDGNQPQHF. CDR3 sequence (DNA): TGTGCCAGCAGTCGGGATGGCAATCAGCCCCAGCATTTT.

The V gene is TRBV28, the J gene TRBJ2-3, with D possibly being TRBD2 (5 bases). CDR3 length: 14 residues. Trimming took off 5 bases at V and 3 bases at J, with 12 bases between the two ends. Germline loops: CDR1 MDHEN, CDR2 SYDVKM. The CDR3 reads CASSPRLTTDTQYF. The CDR3 DNA is TGTGCCAGCAGTCCTCGACTAACTACAGATACGCAGTATTTT.

J is TRBJ2-1 and V is TRBV29-1; 8 bases line up with TRBD2. The CDR3 consists of 14 residues. Germline loops: CDR1 SQVTM, CDR2 ANQGSEA. J was trimmed by 6 bases and V by 4 bases; bases with no gene match: 8. This CDR3 is CSVVLLAEPNEQFF. CDR3 nucleotides: TGCAGCGTTGTGTTACTAGCGGAGCCCAATGAGCAGTTCTTC.

The rearrangement joins TRBV5-1 to TRBJ2-5; 7 bases align to TRBD2. The CDR3 runs to 13 residues. V shed 0 bases and J 5 bases; nucleotides not matched to a gene: 1. Looked up from germline, CDR1 is SGHRS and CDR2 is YFSETQ. The CDR3 loop is CASSLGGGETQYF. CDR3 nucleotides: TGCGCCAGCAGCTTGGGCGGGGGTGAGACCCAGTACTTC. The whole variable domain, filled in from reference TRBV5-1 and TRBJ2-5, reads KAGVTQTPRYLIKTRGQQVTLSCSPISGHRSVSWYQQTPGQGLQFLFEYFSETQRNKGNFPGRFSGRQFSNSRSEMNVSTLELGDSALYLCASSLGGGETQYFGPGTRLLVL.

The gene calls are TRBV5-4 and TRBJ2-1; D is possibly TRBD2 (6 bases). Germline assignment: CDR1 SGHNT and CDR2 YYREEE (reference sequence). CDR3 size: 15 residues. V dropped 7 bases and J dropped 3 bases, with 17 bases sitting between them. CDR3 DNA sequence: TGTGCCAGCCGAGGGCCGGGACTGCTCTACAATGAGCAGTTCTTC. Its translation is CASRGPGLLYNEQFF.

The chain recombines TRBV27 with TRBJ2-3; D perhaps matches TRBD2 (6 bases). The CDR3 has 17 residues. Germline V gives CDR1 MNHEY, CDR2 SMNVEV (reference sequence). Trimming left V 6 bases short and J 0 bases short, with 19 bases between. CDR3 protein: CASSPRPGTPSTDTQYF. CDR3 nucleotide sequence: TGTGCCAGCAGCCCCAGGCCCGGGACTCCTAGCACAGATACGCAGTATTTT.